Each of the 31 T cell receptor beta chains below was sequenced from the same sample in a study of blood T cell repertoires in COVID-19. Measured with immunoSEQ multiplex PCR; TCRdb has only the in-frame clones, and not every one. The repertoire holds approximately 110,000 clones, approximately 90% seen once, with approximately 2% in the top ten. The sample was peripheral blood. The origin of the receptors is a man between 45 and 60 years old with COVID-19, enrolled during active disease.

The CDR3 loop is CASSRGLAGVDTGELFF. The CDR3 coding sequence is TGTGCCAGCAGCCGAGGACTAGCGGGAGTGGACACCGGGGAGCTGTTTTTT. The V gene is TRBV3-1 (or the pseudogene TRBV3-2), the J gene TRBJ2-2; 13 bases are shared with TRBD2. The V gene's germline CDR1 is LGHDT and CDR2 YNNKEL (reference sequence). V lost 4 bases and J lost 3; bases outside the gene matches: 5. The CDR3 loop spans 17 amino acids.

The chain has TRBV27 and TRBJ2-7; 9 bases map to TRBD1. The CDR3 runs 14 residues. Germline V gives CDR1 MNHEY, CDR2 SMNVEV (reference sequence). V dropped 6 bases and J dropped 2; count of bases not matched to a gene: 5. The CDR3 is CASRPRQGAYEQYF. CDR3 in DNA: TGTGCCAGCAGACCCAGACAGGGGGCCTACGAGCAGTACTTC.

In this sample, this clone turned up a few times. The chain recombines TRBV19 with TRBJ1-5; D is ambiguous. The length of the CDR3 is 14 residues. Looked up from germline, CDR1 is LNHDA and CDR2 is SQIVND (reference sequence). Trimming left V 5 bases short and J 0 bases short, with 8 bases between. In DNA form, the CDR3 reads TGTGCCAGTAGTCCAGATTATAGCAATCAGCCCCAGCATTTT. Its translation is CASSPDYSNQPQHF.

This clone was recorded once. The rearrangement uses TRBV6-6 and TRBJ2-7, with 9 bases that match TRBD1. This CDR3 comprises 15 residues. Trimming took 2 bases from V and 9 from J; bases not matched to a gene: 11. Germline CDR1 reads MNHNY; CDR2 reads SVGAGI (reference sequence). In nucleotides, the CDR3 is TGTGCCAGCAGTTACGGGGACAGGGTTACTACGGGGCAGTACTTC. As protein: CASSYGDRVTTGQYF.

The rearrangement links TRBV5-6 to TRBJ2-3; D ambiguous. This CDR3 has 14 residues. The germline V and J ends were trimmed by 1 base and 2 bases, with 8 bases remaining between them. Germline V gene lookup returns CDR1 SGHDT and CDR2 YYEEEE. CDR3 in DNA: TGTGCCAGCAGCTTGTATAGTCTCACAGATACGCAGTATTTT. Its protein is CASSLYSLTDTQYF.

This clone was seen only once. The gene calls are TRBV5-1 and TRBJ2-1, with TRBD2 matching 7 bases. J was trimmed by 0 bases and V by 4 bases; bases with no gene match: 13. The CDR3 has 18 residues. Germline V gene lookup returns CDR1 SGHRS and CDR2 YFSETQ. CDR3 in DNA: TGCGCCAGCAGCCGCTTGGCTGCGGGAGTTAGCTCCTACAATGAGCAGTTCTTC. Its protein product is CASSRLAAGVSSYNEQFF.

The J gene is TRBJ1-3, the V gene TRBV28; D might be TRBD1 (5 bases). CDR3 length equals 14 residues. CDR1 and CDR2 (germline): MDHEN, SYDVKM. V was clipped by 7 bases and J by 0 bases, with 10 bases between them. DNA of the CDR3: TGTGCCAGCACGACAGCAAGCTCTGGAAACACCATATATTTT. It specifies CASTTASSGNTIYF.

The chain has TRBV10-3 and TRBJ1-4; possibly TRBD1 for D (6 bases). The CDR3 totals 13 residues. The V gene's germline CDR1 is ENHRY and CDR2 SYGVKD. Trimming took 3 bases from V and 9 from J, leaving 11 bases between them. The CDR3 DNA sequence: TGTGCCATCAGTGACAGGGGAGATCAAAAACTGTTTTTT. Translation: CAISDRGDQKLFF.

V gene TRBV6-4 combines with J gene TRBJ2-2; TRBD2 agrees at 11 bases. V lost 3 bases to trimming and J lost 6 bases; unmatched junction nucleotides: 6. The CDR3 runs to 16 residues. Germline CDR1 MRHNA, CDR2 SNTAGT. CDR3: CASSEEGLADAGELFF. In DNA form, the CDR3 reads TGTGCCAGCAGTGAGGAGGGACTAGCGGATGCCGGGGAGCTGTTTTTT.

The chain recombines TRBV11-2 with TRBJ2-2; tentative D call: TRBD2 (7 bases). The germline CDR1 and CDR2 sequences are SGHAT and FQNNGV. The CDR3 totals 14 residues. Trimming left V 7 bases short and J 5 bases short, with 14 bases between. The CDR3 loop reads CASKGGQHTGELFF. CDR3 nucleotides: TGTGCCAGCAAGGGGGGGCAGCATACCGGGGAGCTGTTTTTT.

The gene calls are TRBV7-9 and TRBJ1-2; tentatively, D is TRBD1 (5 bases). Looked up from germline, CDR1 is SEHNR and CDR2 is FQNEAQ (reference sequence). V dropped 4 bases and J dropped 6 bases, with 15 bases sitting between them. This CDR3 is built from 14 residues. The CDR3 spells CASSSQLGLNGYTF. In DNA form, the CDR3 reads TGTGCCAGCAGCTCACAACTGGGACTAAATGGCTACACCTTC.

The CDR3 DNA is TGTGCCAGCAGCCATAAGGGGATACAGTATGGCTACACCTTC. Its protein is CASSHKGIQYGYTF. The genes are TRBV7-2 and TRBJ1-2; a weak D match, TRBD1 (5 bases). Trimming left V 5 bases short and J 5 bases short, with 15 bases between. The CDR3 runs 14 residues. The germline V gene has CDR1 SGHTA and CDR2 FQGNSA.

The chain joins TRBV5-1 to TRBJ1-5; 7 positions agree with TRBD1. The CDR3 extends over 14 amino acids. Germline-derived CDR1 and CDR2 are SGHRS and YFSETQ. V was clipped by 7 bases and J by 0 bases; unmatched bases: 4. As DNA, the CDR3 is TGCGCCAGCCCCGGACAGGATAGCAATCAGCCCCAGCATTTT. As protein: CASPGQDSNQPQHF.

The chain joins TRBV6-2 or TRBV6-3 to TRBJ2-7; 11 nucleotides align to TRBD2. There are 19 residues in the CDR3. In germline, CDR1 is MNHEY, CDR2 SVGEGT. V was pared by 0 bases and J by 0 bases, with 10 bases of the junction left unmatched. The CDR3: CASSYSISLAGDSSYEQYF. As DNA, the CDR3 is TGTGCCAGCAGTTACTCGATATCACTAGCGGGGGACAGCTCCTACGAGCAGTACTTC.

The CDR3 loop reads CASSQTGQSNQPQHF. The DNA for the CDR3 is TGTGCCAGCAGTCAAACCGGACAGAGCAATCAGCCCCAGCATTTT. The chain has TRBV2 and TRBJ1-5; maybe TRBD1 (6 bases). The CDR3 is 15 amino acids. Germline CDR1 reads SNHLY; CDR2 reads FYNNEI. V was clipped by 5 bases and J by 1 base, with 12 bases between them.

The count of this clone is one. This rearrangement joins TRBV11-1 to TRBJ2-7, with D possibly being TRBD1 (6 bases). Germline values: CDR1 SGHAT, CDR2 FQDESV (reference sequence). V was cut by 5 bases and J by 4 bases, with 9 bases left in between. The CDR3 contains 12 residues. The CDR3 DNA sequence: TGTGCCAGCAGCCGAACAGGGTACGAGCAGTACTTC. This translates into CASSRTGYEQYF. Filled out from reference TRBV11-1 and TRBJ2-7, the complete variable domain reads EAEVAQSPRYKITEKSQAVAFWCDPISGHATLYWYRQILGQGPELLVQFQDESVVDDSQLPKDRFSAERLKGVDSTLKIQPAELGDSAMYLCASSRTGYEQYFGPGTRLTVT.

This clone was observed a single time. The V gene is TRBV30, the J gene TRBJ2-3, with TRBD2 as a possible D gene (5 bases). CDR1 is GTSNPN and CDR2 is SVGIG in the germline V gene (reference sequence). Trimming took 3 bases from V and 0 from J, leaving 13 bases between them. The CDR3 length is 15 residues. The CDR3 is CAWSRAGISTDTQYF. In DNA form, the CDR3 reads TGTGCCTGGAGCCGCGCGGGTATAAGCACAGATACGCAGTATTTT.

The CDR3 here is CASSQDLSQGTRPQHF. The CDR3 DNA is TGTGCCAGCAGCCAAGATCTGTCCCAGGGAACGAGGCCCCAGCATTTT. The chain is built from TRBV3-1 (or the pseudogene TRBV3-2) and TRBJ1-5; maybe TRBD1 (5 bases). Deletions cut 0 bases from V and 9 bases from J, with 18 bases between. CDR1 and CDR2 from the germline V gene are LGHDT and YNNKEL (reference sequence). CDR3 length: 16 amino acids.

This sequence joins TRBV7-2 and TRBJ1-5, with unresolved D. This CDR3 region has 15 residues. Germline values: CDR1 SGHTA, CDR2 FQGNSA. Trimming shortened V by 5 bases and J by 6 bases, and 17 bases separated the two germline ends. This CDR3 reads CASSASGQGLQPQHF. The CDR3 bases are TGTGCCAGCAGCGCATCGGGTCAAGGTCTTCAGCCCCAGCATTTT.

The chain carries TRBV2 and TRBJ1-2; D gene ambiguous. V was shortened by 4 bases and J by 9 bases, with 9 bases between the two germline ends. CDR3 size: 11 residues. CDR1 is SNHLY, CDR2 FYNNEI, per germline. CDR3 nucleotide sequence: TGTGCCAGCAGTGGGAGGGTTAGCTACACCTTC. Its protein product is CASSGRVSYTF.

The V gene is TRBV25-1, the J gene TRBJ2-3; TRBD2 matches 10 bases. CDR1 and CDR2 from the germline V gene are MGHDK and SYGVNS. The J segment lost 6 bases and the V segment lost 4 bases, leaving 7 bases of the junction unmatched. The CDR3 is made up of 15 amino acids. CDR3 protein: CASSATSGAKDTQYF. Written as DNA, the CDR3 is TGTGCCAGCAGTGCTACTAGCGGGGCAAAGGATACGCAGTATTTT.

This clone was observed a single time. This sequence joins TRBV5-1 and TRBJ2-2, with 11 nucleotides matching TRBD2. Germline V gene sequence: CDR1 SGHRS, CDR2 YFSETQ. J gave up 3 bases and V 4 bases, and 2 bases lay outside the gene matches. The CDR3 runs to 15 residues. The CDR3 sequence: CASSGTSGHTGELFF. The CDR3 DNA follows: TGCGCCAGCAGCGGGACTAGCGGACACACCGGGGAGCTGTTTTTT.

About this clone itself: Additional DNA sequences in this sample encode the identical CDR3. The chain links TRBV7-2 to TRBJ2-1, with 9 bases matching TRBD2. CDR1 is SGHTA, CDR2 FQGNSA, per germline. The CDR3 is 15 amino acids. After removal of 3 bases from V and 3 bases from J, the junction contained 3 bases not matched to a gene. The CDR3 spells CASSFSGSSYNEQFF. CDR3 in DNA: TGTGCCAGCAGCTTTAGCGGGAGTAGCTACAATGAGCAGTTCTTC. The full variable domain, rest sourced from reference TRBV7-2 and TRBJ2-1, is GAGVSQSPSNKVTEKGKDVELRCDPISGHTALYWYRQSLGQGLEFLIYFQGNSAPDKSGLPSDRFSAERTGGSVSTLTIQRTQQEDSAVYLCASSFSGSSYNEQFFGPGTRLTVL.

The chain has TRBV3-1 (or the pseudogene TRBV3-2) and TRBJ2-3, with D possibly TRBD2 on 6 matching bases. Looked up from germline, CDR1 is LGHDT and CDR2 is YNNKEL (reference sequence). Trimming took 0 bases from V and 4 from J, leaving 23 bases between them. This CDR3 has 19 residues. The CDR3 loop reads CASSQDRIGETGVADTQYF. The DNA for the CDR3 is TGTGCCAGCAGCCAAGATCGTATTGGCGAGACGGGAGTGGCAGATACGCAGTATTTT.

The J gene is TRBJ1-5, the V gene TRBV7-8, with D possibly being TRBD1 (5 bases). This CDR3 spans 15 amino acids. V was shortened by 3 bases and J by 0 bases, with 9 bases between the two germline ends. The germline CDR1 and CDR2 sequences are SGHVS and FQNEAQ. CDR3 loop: CASSFTRDSNQPQHF. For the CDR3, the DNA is TGTGCCAGCAGCTTTACCAGGGATAGCAATCAGCCCCAGCATTTT.

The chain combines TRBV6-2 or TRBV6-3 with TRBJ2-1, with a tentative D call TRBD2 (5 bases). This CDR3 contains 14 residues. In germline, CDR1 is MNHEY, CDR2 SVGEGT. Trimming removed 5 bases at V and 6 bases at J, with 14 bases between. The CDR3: CASSQLLVGNEQFF. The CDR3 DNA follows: TGTGCCAGCAGTCAATTACTAGTGGGCAATGAGCAGTTCTTC.

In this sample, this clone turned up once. The CDR3 sequence: CASSRNRDTEAFF. The CDR3 DNA reads TGTGCCAGCAGCCGAAACAGGGATACTGAAGCTTTCTTT. This chain uses TRBV6-5 with TRBJ1-1; possible D gene TRBD1, 6 bases. This CDR3 comprises 13 residues. Germline CDR1 is MNHEY and CDR2 is SVGAGI. Trimming took 6 bases from V and 5 from J, leaving 13 bases between them.

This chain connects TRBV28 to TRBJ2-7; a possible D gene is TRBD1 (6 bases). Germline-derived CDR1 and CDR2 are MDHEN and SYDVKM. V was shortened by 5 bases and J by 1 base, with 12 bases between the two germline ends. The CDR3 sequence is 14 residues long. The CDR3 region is CASSPMDRSYEQYF. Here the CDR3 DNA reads TGTGCCAGCAGTCCAATGGACAGATCCTACGAGCAGTACTTC.

The CDR3 here is CAWVTPGVTEAFF. CDR3 in DNA: TGTGCCTGGGTAACCCCAGGGGTCACTGAAGCTTTCTTT. V and J are TRBV30 and TRBJ1-1, with D perhaps matching TRBD1 (6 bases). This CDR3 region has 13 residues. V was cut by 5 bases and J by 4 bases, with 14 bases left in between. In germline, CDR1 is GTSNPN, CDR2 SVGIG (reference sequence).

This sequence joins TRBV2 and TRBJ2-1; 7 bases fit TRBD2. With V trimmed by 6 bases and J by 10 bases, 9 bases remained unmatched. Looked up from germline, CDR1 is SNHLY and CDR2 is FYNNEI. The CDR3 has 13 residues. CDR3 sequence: CASSSRGAGEQFF. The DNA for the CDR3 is TGTGCCAGCAGCTCCCGGGGAGCGGGAGAGCAGTTCTTC.

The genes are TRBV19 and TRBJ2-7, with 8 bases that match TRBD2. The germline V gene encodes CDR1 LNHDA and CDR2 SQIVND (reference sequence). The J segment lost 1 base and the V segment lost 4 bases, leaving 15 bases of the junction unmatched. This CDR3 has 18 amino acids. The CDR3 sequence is CASSNQHRTSGRSYEQYF. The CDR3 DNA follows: TGTGCCAGTAGTAATCAACACCGAACTAGCGGTCGATCCTACGAGCAGTACTTC.